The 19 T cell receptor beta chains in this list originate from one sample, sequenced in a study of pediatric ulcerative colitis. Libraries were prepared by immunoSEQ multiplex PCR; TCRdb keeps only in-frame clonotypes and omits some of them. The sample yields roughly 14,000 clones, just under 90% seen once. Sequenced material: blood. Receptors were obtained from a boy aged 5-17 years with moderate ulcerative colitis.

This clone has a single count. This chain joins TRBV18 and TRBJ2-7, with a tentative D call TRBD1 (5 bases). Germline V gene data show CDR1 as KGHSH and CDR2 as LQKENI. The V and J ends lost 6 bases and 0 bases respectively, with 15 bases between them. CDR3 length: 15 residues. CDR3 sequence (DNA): TGTGCCAGCTCGCCCCAGGGAACCCGCTCCTACGAGCAGTACTTC. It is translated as CASSPQGTRSYEQYF.

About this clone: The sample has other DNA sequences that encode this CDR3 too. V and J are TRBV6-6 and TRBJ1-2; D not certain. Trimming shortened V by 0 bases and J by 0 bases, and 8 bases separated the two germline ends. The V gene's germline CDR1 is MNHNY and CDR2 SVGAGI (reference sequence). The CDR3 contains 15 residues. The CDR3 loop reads CASSYSSNSNYGYTF. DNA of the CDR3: TGTGCCAGCAGTTACTCTTCAAACTCTAACTATGGCTACACCTTC.

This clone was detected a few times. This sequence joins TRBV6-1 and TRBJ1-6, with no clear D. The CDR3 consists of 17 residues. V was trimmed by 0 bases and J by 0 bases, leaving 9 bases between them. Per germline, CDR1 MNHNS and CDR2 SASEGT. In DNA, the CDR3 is TGTGCCAGCAGTGAAGCGGGAGCTAGCTCCTATAATTCACCCCTCCACTTT. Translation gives CASSEAGASSYNSPLHF.

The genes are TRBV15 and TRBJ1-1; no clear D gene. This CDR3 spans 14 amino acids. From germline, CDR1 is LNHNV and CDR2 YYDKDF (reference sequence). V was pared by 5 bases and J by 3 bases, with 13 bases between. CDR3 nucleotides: TGTGCCACCAGCCCCCGGCCAGCGGACACTGAAGCTTTCTTT. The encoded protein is CATSPRPADTEAFF.

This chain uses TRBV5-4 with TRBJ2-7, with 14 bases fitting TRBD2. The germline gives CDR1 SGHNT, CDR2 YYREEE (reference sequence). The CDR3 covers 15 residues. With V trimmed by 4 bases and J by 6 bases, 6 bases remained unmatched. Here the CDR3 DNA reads TGTGCCAGCAGCCACCCGGGACTAGCGGGAGTCGAGCAGTACTTC. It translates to CASSHPGLAGVEQYF.

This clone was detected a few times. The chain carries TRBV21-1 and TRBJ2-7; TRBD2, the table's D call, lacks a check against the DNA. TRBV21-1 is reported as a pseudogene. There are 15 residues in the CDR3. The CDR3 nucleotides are TGTGCCAGCAGCAACTTAGCGGGAGGGCCTAACGAGCAGTACTTC. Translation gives CASSNLAGGPNEQYF.

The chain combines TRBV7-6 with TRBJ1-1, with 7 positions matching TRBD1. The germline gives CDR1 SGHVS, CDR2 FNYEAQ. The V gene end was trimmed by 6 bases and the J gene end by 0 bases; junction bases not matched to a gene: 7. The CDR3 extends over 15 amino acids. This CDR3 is CASSLTGQLNTEAFF. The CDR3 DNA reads TGTGCCAGCAGTCTTACGGGACAGCTGAACACTGAAGCTTTCTTT.

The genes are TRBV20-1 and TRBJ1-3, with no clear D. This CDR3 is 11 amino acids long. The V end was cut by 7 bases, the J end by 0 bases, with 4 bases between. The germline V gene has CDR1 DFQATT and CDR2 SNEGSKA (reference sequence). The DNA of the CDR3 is TGCAGTGGATACTCTGGAAACACCATATATTTT. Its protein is CSGYSGNTIYF.

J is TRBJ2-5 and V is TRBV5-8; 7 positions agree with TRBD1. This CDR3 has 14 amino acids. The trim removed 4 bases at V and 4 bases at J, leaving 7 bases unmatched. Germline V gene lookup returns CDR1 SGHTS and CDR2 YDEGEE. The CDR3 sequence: CASSPDREGETQYF. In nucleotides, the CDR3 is TGTGCCAGCAGCCCAGACAGGGAAGGAGAGACCCAGTACTTC.

CDR3 protein: CASQDTLGNQPQHF. In nucleotides, the CDR3 is TGCGCCAGCCAAGACACGTTGGGTAATCAGCCCCAGCATTTT. This chain connects TRBV4-3 to TRBJ1-5, with D unresolved. The CDR3 has 14 amino acids. Per the germline V gene, CDR1 is LGHNA and CDR2 is YSLEER. V shed 8 bases and J shed 4 bases, with 15 bases lying between them.

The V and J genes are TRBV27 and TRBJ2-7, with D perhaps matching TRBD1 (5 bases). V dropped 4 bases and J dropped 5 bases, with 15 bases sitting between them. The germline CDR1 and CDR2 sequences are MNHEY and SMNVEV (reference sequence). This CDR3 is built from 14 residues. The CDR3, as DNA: TGTGCCAGCAGTTCCGGGCCAAAGGGGCACGAGCAGTACTTC. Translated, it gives CASSSGPKGHEQYF.

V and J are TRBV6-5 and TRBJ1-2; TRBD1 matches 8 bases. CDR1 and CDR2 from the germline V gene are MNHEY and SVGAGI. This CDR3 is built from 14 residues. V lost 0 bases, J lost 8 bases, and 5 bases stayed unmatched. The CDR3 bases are TGTGCCAGCAGTTACTCCGGCAGGGGGCTCGGCTACACCTTC. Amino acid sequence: CASSYSGRGLGYTF.

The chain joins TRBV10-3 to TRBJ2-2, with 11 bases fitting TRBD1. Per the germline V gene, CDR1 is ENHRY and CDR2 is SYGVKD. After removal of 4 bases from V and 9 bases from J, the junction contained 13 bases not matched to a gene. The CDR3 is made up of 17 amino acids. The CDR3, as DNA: TGTGCCATCAGTGCGGGAGTCGGACAGGGGGCAGCTCGGGAGCTGTTTTTT. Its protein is CAISAGVGQGAARELFF.

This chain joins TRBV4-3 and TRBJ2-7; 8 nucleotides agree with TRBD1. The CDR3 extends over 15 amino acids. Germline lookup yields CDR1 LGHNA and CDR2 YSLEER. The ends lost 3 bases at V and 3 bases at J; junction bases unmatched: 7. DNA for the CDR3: TGCGCCAGCAGCCACACGACAGGGACAGGCTACGAGCAGTACTTC. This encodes CASSHTTGTGYEQYF.

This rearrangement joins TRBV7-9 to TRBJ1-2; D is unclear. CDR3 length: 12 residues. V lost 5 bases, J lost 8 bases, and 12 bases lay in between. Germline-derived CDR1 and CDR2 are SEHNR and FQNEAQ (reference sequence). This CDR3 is CASSPPVEGYTF. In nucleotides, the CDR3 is TGTGCCAGCAGCCCCCCGGTCGAGGGCTACACCTTC.

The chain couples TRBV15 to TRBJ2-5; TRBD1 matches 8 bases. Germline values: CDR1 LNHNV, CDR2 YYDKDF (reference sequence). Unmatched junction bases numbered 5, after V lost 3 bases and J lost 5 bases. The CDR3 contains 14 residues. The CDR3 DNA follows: TGTGCCACCAGCAGGTCAGGGGGCGCCGAGACCCAGTACTTC. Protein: CATSRSGGAETQYF.

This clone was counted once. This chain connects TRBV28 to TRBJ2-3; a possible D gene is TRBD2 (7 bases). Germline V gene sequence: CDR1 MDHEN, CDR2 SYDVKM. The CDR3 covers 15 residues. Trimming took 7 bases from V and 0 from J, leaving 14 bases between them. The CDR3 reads CASKTGGASTDTQYF. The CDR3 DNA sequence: TGTGCCAGCAAAACTGGGGGGGCGAGCACAGATACGCAGTATTTT. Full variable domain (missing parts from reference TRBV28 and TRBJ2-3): DVKVTQSSRYLVKRTGEKVFLECVQDMDHENMFWYRQDPGLGLRLIYFSYDVKMKEKGDIPEGYSVSREKKERFSLILESASTNQTSMYLCASKTGGASTDTQYFGPGTRLTVL.

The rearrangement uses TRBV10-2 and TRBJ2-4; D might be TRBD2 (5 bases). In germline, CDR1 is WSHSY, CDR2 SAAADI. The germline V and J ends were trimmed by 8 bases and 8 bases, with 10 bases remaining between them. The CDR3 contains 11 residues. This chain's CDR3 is CASSLGDIQYF. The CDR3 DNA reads TGCGCCAGCTCCCTCGGGGACATTCAGTACTTC.

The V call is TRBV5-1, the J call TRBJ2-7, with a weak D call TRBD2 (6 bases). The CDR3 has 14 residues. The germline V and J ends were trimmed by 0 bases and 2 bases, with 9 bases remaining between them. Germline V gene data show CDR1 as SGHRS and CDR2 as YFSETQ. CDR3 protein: CASSLAGAPYEQYF. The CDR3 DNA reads TGCGCCAGCAGCTTGGCGGGAGCTCCCTACGAGCAGTACTTC.